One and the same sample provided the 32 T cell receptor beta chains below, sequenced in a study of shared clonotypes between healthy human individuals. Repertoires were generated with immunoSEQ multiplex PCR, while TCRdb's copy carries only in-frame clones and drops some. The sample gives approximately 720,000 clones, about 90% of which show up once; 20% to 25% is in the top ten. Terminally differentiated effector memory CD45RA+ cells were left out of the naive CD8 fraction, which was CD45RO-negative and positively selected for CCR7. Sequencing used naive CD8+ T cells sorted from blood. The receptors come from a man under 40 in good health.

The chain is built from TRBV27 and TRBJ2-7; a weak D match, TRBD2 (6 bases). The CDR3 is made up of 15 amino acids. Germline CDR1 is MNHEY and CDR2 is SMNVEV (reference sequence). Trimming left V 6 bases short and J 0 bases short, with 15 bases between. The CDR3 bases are TGTGCCAGCAGATCCAGACGCGGGACCTCCTACGAGCAGTACTTC. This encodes CASRSRRGTSYEQYF.

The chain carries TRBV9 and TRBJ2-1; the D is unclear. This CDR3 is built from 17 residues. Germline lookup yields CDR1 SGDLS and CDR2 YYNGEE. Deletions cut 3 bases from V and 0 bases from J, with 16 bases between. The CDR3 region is CASSARSTASSYNEQFF. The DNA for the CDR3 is TGTGCCAGCAGCGCCCGCTCGACGGCGAGCTCCTACAATGAGCAGTTCTTC.

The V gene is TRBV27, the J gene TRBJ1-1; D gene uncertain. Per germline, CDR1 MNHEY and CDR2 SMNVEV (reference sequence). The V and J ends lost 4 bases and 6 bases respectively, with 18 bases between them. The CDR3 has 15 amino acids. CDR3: CASSSLPPGGAEAFF. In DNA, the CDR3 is TGTGCCAGCAGTTCCCTTCCTCCGGGAGGTGCTGAAGCTTTCTTT.

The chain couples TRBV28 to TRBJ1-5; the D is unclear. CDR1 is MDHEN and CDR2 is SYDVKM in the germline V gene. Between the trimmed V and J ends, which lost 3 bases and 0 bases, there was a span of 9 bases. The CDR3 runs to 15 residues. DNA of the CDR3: TGTGCCAGCAGTTTTGTTGCAGTTAGCAATCAGCCCCAGCATTTT. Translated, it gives CASSFVAVSNQPQHF.

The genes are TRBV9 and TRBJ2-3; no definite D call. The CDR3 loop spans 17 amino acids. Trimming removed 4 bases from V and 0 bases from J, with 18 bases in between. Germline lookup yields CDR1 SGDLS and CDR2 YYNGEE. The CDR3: CASSSRRSDPSTDTQYF. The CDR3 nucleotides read TGTGCCAGCAGCTCCCGTAGGAGCGACCCTAGCACAGATACGCAGTATTTT.

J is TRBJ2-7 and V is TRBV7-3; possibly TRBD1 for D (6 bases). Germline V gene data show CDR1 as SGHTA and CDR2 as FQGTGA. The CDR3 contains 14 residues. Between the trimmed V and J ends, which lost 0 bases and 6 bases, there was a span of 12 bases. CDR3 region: CASSLTFGRGEQYF. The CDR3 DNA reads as TGTGCCAGCAGCTTAACGTTCGGCAGGGGCGAGCAGTACTTC.

The CDR3 protein is CAWSTKASGAQETQYF. The CDR3 DNA reads TGTGCCTGGAGTACAAAAGCTTCAGGGGCCCAAGAGACCCAGTACTTC. This rearrangement joins TRBV30 to TRBJ2-5; possible D gene TRBD1, 6 bases. This CDR3 has 16 residues. Trimming removed 2 bases at V and 1 base at J, with 17 bases between. The germline gives CDR1 GTSNPN, CDR2 SVGIG (reference sequence).

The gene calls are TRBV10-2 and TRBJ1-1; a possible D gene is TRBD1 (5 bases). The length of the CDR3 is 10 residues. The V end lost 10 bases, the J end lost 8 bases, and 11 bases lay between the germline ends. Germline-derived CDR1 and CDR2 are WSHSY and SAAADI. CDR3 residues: CATADSEAFF. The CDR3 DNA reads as TGCGCCACCGCAGACAGCGAAGCTTTCTTT.

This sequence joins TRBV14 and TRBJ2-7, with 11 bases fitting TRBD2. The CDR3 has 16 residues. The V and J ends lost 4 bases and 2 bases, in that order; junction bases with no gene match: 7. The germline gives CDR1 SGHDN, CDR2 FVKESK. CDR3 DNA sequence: TGTGCCAGCAGCCGTCCCCTTAGCGGGAGGGCCTACGAGCAGTACTTC. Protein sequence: CASSRPLSGRAYEQYF.

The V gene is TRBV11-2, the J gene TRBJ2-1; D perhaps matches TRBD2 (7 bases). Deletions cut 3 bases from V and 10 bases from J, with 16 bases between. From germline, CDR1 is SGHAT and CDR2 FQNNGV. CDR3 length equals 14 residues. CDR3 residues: CASSLGAGVYEQFF. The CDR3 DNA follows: TGTGCCAGCAGCTTGGGGGCGGGAGTGTACGAGCAGTTCTTC.

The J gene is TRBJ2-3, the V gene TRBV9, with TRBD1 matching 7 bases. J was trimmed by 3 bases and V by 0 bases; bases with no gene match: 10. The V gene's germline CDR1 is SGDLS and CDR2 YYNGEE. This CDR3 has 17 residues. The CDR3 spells CASSVGGGRAYTDTQYF. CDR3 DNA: TGTGCCAGCAGCGTAGGAGGGGGCCGGGCTTATACAGATACGCAGTATTTT.

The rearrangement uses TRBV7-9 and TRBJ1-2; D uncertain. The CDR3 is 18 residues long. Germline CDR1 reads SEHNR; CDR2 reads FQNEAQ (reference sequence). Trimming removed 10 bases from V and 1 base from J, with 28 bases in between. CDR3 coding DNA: TGTGCCACTCAGCAGCTATCTTCCCTAGGGCGGGGTAACTATGGCTACACCTTC. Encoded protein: CATQQLSSLGRGNYGYTF. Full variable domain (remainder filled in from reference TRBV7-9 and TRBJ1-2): DTGVSQNPRHKITKRGQNVTFRCDPISEHNRLYWYRQTLGQGPEFLTYFQNEAQLEKSRLLSDRFSAERPKGSFSTLEIQRTEQGDSAMYLCATQQLSSLGRGNYGYTFGSGTRLTVV.

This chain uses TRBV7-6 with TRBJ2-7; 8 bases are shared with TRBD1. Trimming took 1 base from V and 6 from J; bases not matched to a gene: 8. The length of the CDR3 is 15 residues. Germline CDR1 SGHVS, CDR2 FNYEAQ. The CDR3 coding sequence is TGTGCCAGCAGCTTAGTCAGGGACAGGCTCTCCGAGCAGTACTTC. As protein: CASSLVRDRLSEQYF. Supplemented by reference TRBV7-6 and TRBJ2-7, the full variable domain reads GAGVSQSPRYKVTKRGQDVALRCDPISGHVSLYWYRQALGQGPEFLTYFNYEAQQDKSGLPNDRFSAERPEGSISTLTIQRTEQRDSAMYRCASSLVRDRLSEQYFGPGTRLTVT.

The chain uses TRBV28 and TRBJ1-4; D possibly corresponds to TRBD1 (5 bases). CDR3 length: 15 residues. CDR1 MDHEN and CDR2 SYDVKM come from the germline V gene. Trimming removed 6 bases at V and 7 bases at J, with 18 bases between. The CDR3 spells CASSTIRDGIEKLFF. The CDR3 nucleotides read TGTGCCAGCAGCACAATCAGGGATGGGATTGAAAAACTGTTTTTT.

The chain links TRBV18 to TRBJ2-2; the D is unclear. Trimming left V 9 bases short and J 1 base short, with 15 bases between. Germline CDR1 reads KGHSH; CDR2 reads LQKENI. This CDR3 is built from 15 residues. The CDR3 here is CASPPVSVNTGELFF. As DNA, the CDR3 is TGTGCCAGTCCTCCAGTGTCAGTGAACACCGGGGAGCTGTTTTTT.

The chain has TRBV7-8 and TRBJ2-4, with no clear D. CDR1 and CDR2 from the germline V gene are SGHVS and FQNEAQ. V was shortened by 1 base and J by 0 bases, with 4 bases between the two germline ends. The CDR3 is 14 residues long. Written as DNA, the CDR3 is TGTGCCAGCAGCTTAGGAGTAGCCAAAAACATTCAGTACTTC. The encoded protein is CASSLGVAKNIQYF.

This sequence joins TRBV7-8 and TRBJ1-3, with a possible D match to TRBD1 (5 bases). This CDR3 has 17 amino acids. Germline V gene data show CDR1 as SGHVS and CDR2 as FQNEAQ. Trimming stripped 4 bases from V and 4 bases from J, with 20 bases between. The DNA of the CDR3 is TGTGCCAGCAGCTCCCGCTCGACAGAAGAGAGAGGAAACACCATATATTTT. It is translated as CASSSRSTEERGNTIYF.

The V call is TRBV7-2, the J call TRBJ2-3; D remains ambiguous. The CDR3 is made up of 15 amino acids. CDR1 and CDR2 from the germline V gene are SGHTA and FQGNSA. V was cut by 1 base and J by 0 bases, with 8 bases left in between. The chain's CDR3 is CASSLGRASTDTQYF. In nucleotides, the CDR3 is TGTGCCAGCAGCTTAGGAAGAGCTAGCACAGATACGCAGTATTTT.

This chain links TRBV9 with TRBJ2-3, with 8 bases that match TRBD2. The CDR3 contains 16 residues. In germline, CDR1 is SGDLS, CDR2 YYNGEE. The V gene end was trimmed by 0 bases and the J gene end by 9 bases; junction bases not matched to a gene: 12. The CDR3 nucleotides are TGTGCCAGCAGCGTAGGTGAGGGGGTGGCGGGAGGCACGCAGTATTTT. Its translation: CASSVGEGVAGGTQYF.

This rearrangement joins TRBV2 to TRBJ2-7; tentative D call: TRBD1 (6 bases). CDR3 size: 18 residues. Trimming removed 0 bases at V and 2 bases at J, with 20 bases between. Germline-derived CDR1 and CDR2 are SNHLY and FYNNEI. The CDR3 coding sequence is TGTGCCAGCAGTGAAGCGCCGGGACAAAGCATAGCCCCCTACGAGCAGTACTTC. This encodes CASSEAPGQSIAPYEQYF.

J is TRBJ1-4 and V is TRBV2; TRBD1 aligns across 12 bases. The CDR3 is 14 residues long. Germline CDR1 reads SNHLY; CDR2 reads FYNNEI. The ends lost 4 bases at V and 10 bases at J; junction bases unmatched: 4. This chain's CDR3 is CASSGGQGAGKLFF. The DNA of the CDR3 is TGTGCCAGCAGTGGGGGACAGGGGGCTGGAAAACTGTTTTTT.

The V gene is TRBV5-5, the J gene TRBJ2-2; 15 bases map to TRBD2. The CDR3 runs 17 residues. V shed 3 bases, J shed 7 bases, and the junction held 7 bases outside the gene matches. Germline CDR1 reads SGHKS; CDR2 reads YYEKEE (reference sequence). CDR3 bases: TGTGCCAGCAGCTGGACTAGCGGGAGGGCCGTTGGCGGGGAGCTGTTTTTT. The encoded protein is CASSWTSGRAVGGELFF.

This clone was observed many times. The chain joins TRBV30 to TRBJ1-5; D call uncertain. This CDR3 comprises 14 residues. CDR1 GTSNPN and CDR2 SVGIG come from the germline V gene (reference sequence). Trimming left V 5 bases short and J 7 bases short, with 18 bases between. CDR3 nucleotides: TGTGCCTGGCCCCGGAAGAGGGTCGGACAGCCCCAGCATTTT. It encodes CAWPRKRVGQPQHF.

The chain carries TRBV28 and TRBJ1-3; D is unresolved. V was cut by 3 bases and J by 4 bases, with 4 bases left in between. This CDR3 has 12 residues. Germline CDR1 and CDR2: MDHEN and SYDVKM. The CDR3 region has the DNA TGTGCCAGCAGTTTGGCCGGAAACACCATATATTTT. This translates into CASSLAGNTIYF.

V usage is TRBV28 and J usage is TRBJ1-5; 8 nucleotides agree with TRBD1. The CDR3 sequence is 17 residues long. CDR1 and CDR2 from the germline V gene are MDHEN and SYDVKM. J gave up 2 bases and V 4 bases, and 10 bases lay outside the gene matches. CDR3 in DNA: TGTGCCAGCAGTTGGGGCCCCCCGACAGGGGGCAATCAGCCCCAGCATTTT. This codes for CASSWGPPTGGNQPQHF.

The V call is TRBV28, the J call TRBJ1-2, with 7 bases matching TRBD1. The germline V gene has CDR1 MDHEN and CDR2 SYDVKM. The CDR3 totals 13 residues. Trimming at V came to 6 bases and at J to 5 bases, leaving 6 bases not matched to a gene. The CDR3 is CASRAGGSYGYTF. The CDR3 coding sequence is TGTGCCAGCAGAGCAGGGGGATCTTATGGCTACACCTTC.

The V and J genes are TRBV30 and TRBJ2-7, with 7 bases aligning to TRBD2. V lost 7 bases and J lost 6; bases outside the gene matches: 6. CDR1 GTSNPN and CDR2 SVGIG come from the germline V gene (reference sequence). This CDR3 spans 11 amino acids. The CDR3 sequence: CAYLGGGEQYF. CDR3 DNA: TGTGCCTACCTGGGGGGGGGCGAGCAGTACTTC.

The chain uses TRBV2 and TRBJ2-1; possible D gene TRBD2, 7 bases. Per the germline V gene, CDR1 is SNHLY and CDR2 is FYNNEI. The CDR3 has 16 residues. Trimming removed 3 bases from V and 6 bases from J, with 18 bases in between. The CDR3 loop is CASSDLGLKTGNEQFF. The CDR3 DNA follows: TGTGCCAGCAGTGATTTGGGACTAAAGACAGGCAATGAGCAGTTCTTC.

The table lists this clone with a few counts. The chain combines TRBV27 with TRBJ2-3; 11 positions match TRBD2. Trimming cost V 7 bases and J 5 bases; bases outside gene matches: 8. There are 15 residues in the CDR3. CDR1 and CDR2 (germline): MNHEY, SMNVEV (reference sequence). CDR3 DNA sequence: TGTGCCAGCACCCCGACTAGCGGGACTCTAGATACGCAGTATTTT. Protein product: CASTPTSGTLDTQYF.

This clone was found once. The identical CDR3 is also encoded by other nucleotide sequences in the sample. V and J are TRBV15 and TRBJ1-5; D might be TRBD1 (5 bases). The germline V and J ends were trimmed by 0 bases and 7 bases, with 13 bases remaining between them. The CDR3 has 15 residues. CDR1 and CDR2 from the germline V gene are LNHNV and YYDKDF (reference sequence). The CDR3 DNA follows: TGTGCCACCAGCAGAGACCGCGGGGGGGGACAGCCCCAGCATTTT. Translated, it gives CATSRDRGGGQPQHF.

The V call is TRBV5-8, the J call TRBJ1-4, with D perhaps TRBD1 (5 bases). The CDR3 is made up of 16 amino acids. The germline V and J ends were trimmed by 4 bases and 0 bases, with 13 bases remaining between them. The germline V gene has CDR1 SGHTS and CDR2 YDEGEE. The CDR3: CASSTGTVATNEKLFF. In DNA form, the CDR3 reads TGTGCCAGCAGCACCGGGACGGTCGCAACTAATGAAAAACTGTTTTTT.

The CDR3 loop is CASSPRQETQYF. CDR3 coding DNA: TGTGCCAGCAGCCCCAGACAAGAGACCCAGTACTTC. The chain carries TRBV14 and TRBJ2-5; D call uncertain. The CDR3 sequence is 12 residues long. V lost 4 bases to trimming and J lost 2 bases, with 5 bases between them. Germline CDR1 SGHDN, CDR2 FVKESK.